The 10 T cell receptor beta chains below come from one sample, sequenced in a study of cytomegalovirus exposure and HLA in healthy donors. In the PCR, 60 Vbeta and 13 Jbeta primers were used. Assay used: immunoSEQ multiplex PCR; TCRdb lists only in-frame clones, some missing. The data contain 130,000 or so clones, about 81% of them singletons. Sequencing was carried out using PBMCs. Every receptor here comes from a woman between 45 and 60 years old in good health and CMV-seropositive.

This CDR3 reads CASSLRPSGRAETQYF. For the CDR3, the DNA is TGCGCCAGCAGCTTGCGACCTAGCGGGAGGGCCGAGACCCAGTACTTC. The gene calls are TRBV5-1 and TRBJ2-5; 12 nucleotides agree with TRBD2. Losses at the gene ends were 1 base for V and 5 bases for J; bases not matched to a gene: 6. The CDR3 length is 16 residues. Germline CDR1 and CDR2: SGHRS and YFSETQ.

This clone showed up just a few times. This chain uses TRBV2 with TRBJ2-3; D is ambiguous. Trimming left V 3 bases short and J 1 base short, with 5 bases between. CDR1 is SNHLY and CDR2 is FYNNEI in the germline V gene. CDR3 length equals 13 residues. CDR3 region: CASSEQGTDTQYF. In DNA, the CDR3 is TGTGCCAGCAGTGAGCAGGGCACAGATACGCAGTATTTT.

The chain links TRBV15 to TRBJ1-1; 11 bases match TRBD1. CDR1 LNHNV and CDR2 YYDKDF come from the germline V gene (reference sequence). The CDR3 has 18 residues. Losses at the gene ends were 0 bases for V and 11 bases for J; bases not matched to a gene: 17. DNA for the CDR3: TGTGCCACCAGCAGAGATCGTCCCCGGGGGACAGGGGGTTTTCGGGCTTTCTTT. Encoded protein: CATSRDRPRGTGGFRAFF.

The rearrangement uses TRBV5-4 and TRBJ2-1, with D tentatively TRBD2 (6 bases). CDR3 length: 13 amino acids. Germline values: CDR1 SGHNT, CDR2 YYREEE (reference sequence). V was cut by 0 bases and J by 7 bases, with 8 bases left in between. DNA for the CDR3: TGTGCCAGCAGCTTGGACGGGGGAAATGAGCAGTTCTTC. Protein: CASSLDGGNEQFF. Full variable domain (missing parts from reference TRBV5-4 and TRBJ2-1): ETGVTQSPTHLIKTRGQQVTLRCSSQSGHNTVSWYQQALGQGPQFIFQYYREEENGRGNFPPRFSGLQFPNYSSELNVNALELDDSALYLCASSLDGGNEQFFGPGTRLTVL.

The CDR3 sequence is CASSSGTTPYNEQFF. DNA of the CDR3: TGTGCCAGCAGCTCCGGGACTACACCATACAATGAGCAGTTCTTC. The chain carries TRBV5-4 and TRBJ2-1, with TRBD2 matching 7 bases. The V and J ends lost 3 bases and 4 bases, in that order; junction bases with no gene match: 7. From germline, CDR1 is SGHNT and CDR2 YYREEE (reference sequence). The CDR3 contains 15 residues.

The chain couples TRBV6-5 to TRBJ1-3, with no clear D. Germline CDR1 MNHEY, CDR2 SVGAGI. This CDR3 spans 14 amino acids. V was clipped by 0 bases and J by 3 bases, with 6 bases between them. This CDR3 is CASSYSAFGNTIYF. CDR3 coding DNA: TGTGCCAGCAGTTACTCGGCCTTTGGAAACACCATATATTTT.

The chain employs TRBV7-3 and TRBJ1-2; 8 nucleotides line up with TRBD1. V trimming: 5 bases; J trimming: 8 bases; junction bases outside the gene matches: 7. The CDR3 extends over 13 amino acids. Germline V lookup: CDR1 SGHTA, CDR2 FQGTGA. The CDR3 DNA reads as TGTGCCAGCAGCGTAGGACAGGGTTACGGCTACACCTTC. It yields the protein CASSVGQGYGYTF.

The J gene is TRBJ2-2, the V gene TRBV7-3; the match to TRBD2 covers 7 bases. CDR1 is SGHTA, CDR2 FQGTGA, per germline. The trim removed 6 bases at V and 8 bases at J, leaving 9 bases unmatched. This CDR3 is 14 amino acids long. This chain's CDR3 is CASSPGREYGELFF. In DNA, the CDR3 is TGTGCCAGCAGTCCCGGGCGGGAGTATGGGGAGCTGTTTTTT.

The CDR3 is CASSSVYEQYF. The CDR3 DNA reads TGTGCCAGCAGCTCCGTGTACGAGCAGTACTTC. V is TRBV7-9 and J is TRBJ2-7; D call uncertain. The CDR3 is made up of 11 amino acids. Germline-derived CDR1 and CDR2 are SEHNR and FQNEAQ (reference sequence). V gave up 4 bases and J gave up 4 bases, with 5 bases separating them.

The chain carries TRBV4-3 and TRBJ1-2; TRBD1 is a possible D gene (6 bases). The CDR3 has 16 residues. Germline CDR1 and CDR2: LGHNA and YSLEER. V shed 1 base and J shed 5 bases, with 17 bases lying between them. The chain's CDR3 is CASSQVSGGLGYGYTF. CDR3 DNA sequence: TGCGCCAGCAGCCAAGTCTCGGGGGGCCTCGGTTATGGCTACACCTTC.